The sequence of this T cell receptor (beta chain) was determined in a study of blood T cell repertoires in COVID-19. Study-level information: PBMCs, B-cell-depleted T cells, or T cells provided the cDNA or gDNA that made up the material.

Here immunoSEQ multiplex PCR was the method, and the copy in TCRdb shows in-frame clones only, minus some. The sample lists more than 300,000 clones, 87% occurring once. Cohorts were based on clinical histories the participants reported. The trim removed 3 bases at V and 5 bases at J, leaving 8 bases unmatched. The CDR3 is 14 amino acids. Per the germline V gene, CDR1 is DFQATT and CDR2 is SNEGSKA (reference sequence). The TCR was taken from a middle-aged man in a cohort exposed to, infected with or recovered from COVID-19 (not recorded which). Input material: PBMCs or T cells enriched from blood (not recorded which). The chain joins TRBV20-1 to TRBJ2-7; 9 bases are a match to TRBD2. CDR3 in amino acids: CSASGVAGAHEQYF. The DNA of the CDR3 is TGCAGTGCTAGTGGGGTAGCGGGAGCCCACGAGCAGTACTTC.